The 14 T cell receptor beta chains below come from one sample, sequenced in a study of PD-L1 blockade in urothelial cancer. Assay: immunoSEQ multiplex PCR; the TCRdb copy retains only in-frame clones and omits some. The sample carries fewer than 50,000 clones, about four fifths recorded once. Time point described: pretreatment peripheral blood. This sample comprised PBMCs, obtained around atezolizumab (anti-PD-L1) treatment. The receptors here all came from a man between 65 and 85 years old with urothelial cancer.

The count of this clone is one. The CDR3 sequence: CASRQGVQETQYF. The CDR3 DNA follows: TGTGCCAGCAGACAGGGGGTCCAAGAGACCCAGTACTTC. The gene calls are TRBV2 and TRBJ2-5, with TRBD1 matching over 8 bases. CDR1 is SNHLY and CDR2 is FYNNEI in the germline V gene. The CDR3 is 13 amino acids. V lost 6 bases to trimming and J lost 1 base; unmatched junction nucleotides: 1.

This rearrangement joins TRBV11-2 to TRBJ2-1; TRBD2 matches 10 bases. Germline CDR1 SGHAT, CDR2 FQNNGV. V was pared by 1 base and J by 9 bases, with 6 bases of the junction left unmatched. The CDR3 loop spans 15 amino acids. The CDR3 sequence is CASSLGASGSGEQFF. CDR3 bases: TGTGCCAGCAGCTTAGGGGCTAGCGGGAGTGGTGAGCAGTTCTTC.

The chain recombines TRBV5-1 with TRBJ2-1, with 9 bases identical to TRBD2. V gave up 2 bases and J gave up 3 bases; unmatched junction bases: 3. The CDR3 sequence is 15 residues long. Germline V gene lookup returns CDR1 SGHRS and CDR2 YFSETQ. The CDR3 DNA sequence: TGCGCCAGCAGCTTTAGCGGGAGAGGCTACAATGAGCAGTTCTTC. Protein product: CASSFSGRGYNEQFF.

The rearrangement links TRBV28 to TRBJ1-2, with TRBD1 as a possible D gene (6 bases). The germline V and J ends were trimmed by 4 bases and 4 bases, with 10 bases remaining between them. The CDR3 covers 13 residues. Germline V gene sequence: CDR1 MDHEN, CDR2 SYDVKM. The CDR3 region has the DNA TGTGCCAGCAGTTCGACAGGAATCTATGGCTACACCTTC. Protein: CASSSTGIYGYTF.

The chain links TRBV28 to TRBJ2-1, with 10 nucleotides matching TRBD1. Trimming took 4 bases from V and 1 from J; bases not matched to a gene: 4. This CDR3 region has 16 residues. The germline V gene has CDR1 MDHEN and CDR2 SYDVKM. The CDR3 spells CASSSGTGDSYNEQFF. CDR3 coding DNA: TGTGCCAGCAGTTCTGGGACAGGGGATTCCTACAATGAGCAGTTCTTC.

The chain recombines TRBV19 with TRBJ2-1; 10 bases map to TRBD2. The germline CDR1 and CDR2 sequences are LNHDA and SQIVND (reference sequence). The CDR3 is 16 amino acids. Trimming at V came to 5 bases and at J to 7 bases, leaving 11 bases not matched to a gene. CDR3 DNA sequence: TGTGCCAGTAGTCTGCCTCCCGGGACTAGCGATAATGAGCAGTTCTTC. Its translation: CASSLPPGTSDNEQFF.

The chain has TRBV6-6 and TRBJ2-7, with D possibly TRBD1 on 5 matching bases. The V end was cut by 6 bases, the J end by 0 bases, with 9 bases between. CDR1 and CDR2 from the germline V gene are MNHNY and SVGAGI (reference sequence). This CDR3 has 13 amino acids. The CDR3 coding sequence is TGTGCCAGCAGCCCAGGGCGCTCCTACGAGCAGTACTTC. It translates to CASSPGRSYEQYF.

The gene calls are TRBV5-1 and TRBJ2-7; perhaps TRBD1 as D (6 bases). The V end was cut by 6 bases, the J end by 5 bases, with 18 bases between. CDR3 length: 14 amino acids. CDR1 SGHRS and CDR2 YFSETQ come from the germline V gene. In nucleotides, the CDR3 is TGCGCCAGCAACCCTGGACAGCCTTTCGACGAGCAGTACTTC. Its protein product is CASNPGQPFDEQYF.

The rearrangement uses TRBV6-6 and TRBJ1-2, with D perhaps matching TRBD1 (5 bases). The CDR3 extends over 14 amino acids. Germline CDR1 MNHNY, CDR2 SVGAGI (reference sequence). Trimming left V 0 bases short and J 7 bases short, with 12 bases between. The CDR3 sequence: CASSYSGGEGGYTF. CDR3 DNA: TGTGCCAGCAGTTACTCGGGGGGTGAAGGTGGCTACACCTTC.

V usage is TRBV11-2 and J usage is TRBJ1-5; D might be TRBD1 (6 bases). CDR1 and CDR2 from the germline V gene are SGHAT and FQNNGV. Trimming pared 5 bases from V and 5 bases from J, leaving 10 bases between. This CDR3 has 13 amino acids. This CDR3 is CASSPDSHQPQHF. CDR3 nucleotides: TGTGCCAGCAGCCCGGACAGTCATCAGCCCCAGCATTTT.

V gene TRBV4-1 combines with J gene TRBJ2-2, with a possible D match to TRBD1 (6 bases). Trimming left V 3 bases short and J 4 bases short, with 12 bases between. This CDR3 region has 15 residues. Germline CDR1 and CDR2: MGHRA and YSYEKL. The CDR3 nucleotides read TGCGCCAGCAGCCACAACAGGGCTGGCACCGGGGAGCTGTTTTTT. Its translation: CASSHNRAGTGELFF.

This chain uses TRBV18 with TRBJ2-2; 10 positions match TRBD2. Per germline, CDR1 KGHSH and CDR2 LQKENI. The CDR3 has 16 amino acids. Germline trimming cut 1 base from V and 6 bases from J; bases unmatched to any gene: 5. The CDR3 coding sequence is TGTGCCAGCTCACCACGGCCACTAGCGGGACCCGGGGAGCTGTTTTTT. This codes for CASSPRPLAGPGELFF.

In its sample, this clone was seen a few times. Other DNA sequences in this specimen translate into the identical CDR3. The gene calls are TRBV5-6 and TRBJ2-2; TRBD2 is a possible D gene (7 bases). This CDR3 has 15 residues. V lost 2 bases to trimming and J lost 4 bases, with 12 bases between them. Germline CDR1 SGHDT, CDR2 YYEEEE. CDR3 sequence (DNA): TGTGCCAGCAGCTTAGGGGGAGGGGGCACCGGGGAGCTGTTTTTT. This gives the protein CASSLGGGGTGELFF.

This sequence joins TRBV9 and TRBJ2-2; TRBD2 matches at 7 bases. V shed 0 bases and J 1 base; nucleotides not matched to a gene: 3. Germline V gene data show CDR1 as SGDLS and CDR2 as YYNGEE. This CDR3 is 16 amino acids long. The CDR3 is CASSVEGGRNTGELFF. CDR3 DNA sequence: TGTGCCAGCAGCGTAGAGGGCGGGAGGAACACCGGGGAGCTGTTTTTT. Full variable domain (outside the CDR3, taken from reference TRBV9 and TRBJ2-2): DSGVTQTPKHLITATGQRVTLRCSPRSGDLSVYWYQQSLDQGLQFLIQYYNGEERAKGNILERFSAQQFPDLHSELNLSSLELGDSALYFCASSVEGGRNTGELFFGEGSRLTVL.